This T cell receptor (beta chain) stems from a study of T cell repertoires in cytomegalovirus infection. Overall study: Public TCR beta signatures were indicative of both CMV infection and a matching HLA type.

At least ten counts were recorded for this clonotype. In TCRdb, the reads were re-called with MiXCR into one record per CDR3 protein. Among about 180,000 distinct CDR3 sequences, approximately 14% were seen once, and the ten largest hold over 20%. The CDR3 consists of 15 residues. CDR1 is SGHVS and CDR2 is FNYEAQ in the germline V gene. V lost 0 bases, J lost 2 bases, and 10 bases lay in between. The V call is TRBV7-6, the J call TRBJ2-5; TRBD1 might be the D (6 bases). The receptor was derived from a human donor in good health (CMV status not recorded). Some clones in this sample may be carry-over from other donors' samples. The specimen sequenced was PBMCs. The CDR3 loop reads CASSLAAGVQETQYF. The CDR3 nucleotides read TGTGCCAGCAGCTTAGCTGCAGGGGTACAAGAGACCCAGTACTTC.